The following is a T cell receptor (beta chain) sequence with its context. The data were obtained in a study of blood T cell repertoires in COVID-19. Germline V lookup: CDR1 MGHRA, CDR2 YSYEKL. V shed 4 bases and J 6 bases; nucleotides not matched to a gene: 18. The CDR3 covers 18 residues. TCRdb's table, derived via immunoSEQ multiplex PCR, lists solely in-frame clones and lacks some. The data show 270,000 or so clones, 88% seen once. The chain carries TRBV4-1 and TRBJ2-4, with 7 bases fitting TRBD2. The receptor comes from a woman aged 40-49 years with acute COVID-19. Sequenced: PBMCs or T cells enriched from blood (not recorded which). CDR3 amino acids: CASSPTGGGLPRGNIQYF. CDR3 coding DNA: TGCGCCAGCAGCCCTACGGGGGGAGGCCTTCCCCGGGGAAACATTCAGTACTTC.